The source of this TCR beta chain is a study of CD8+ T cells in alopecia areata. Study-level information: Those treated were given oral tofacitinib at 5 to 10 mg twice daily.

The sequencing template was cDNA reverse transcribed from extracted RNA. Profiled with immunoSEQ multiplex PCR; TCRdb holds only in-frame clones, not every one. The data contain roughly 170,000 clones, approximately 59% of them seen just once; the ten biggest clones take up roughly 14%. Overall study results and limits: Lesional scalp displayed greater clonality than normal scalp, most notably in alopecia totalis/universalis.

This CDR3 has 14 amino acids. V was shortened by 4 bases and J by 7 bases, with 16 bases between the two germline ends. From germline, CDR1 is MNHNY and CDR2 SVGAGI (reference sequence). Those with alopecia areata gave lesional scalp punch biopsies and peripheral blood. T lymphocytes (CD4+ and CD8+) were sorted from PBMCs. Note on this clone: Its cognate antigen is unknown.

The specimen was CD4+ T cells sorted from blood, collected at week 0. The V gene is TRBV6-6, the J gene TRBJ1-2; weak D call: TRBD1 (5 bases). This clonotype was obtained from a human donor with alopecia areata. CDR3 loop: CASSLRGGLSGYTF. CDR3 coding DNA: TGTGCCAGCAGTTTGCGGGGCGGTCTCTCTGGCTACACCTTC.